The 27 T cell receptor beta chains below come from one sample, sequenced in a study of shared clonotypes between healthy human individuals. TCRdb keeps only in-frame clones here, not all; method: immunoSEQ multiplex PCR. The repertoire holds 800,000 to 1,200,000 clones, with 75% to 80% as singletons. The sample comprised memory CD4+ T cells from PBMCs. Noted subset: CD45RA-negative fraction. All receptors come from a man between 18 and 29 years old in good health. Some clones in this sample may be carry-over from other donors' samples.

To note about this clone: Other DNA sequences in this specimen translate into the identical CDR3. The chain links TRBV27 to TRBJ1-3; a weak D match, TRBD1 (6 bases). This CDR3 spans 14 amino acids. Between the trimmed V and J ends, which lost 0 bases and 4 bases, there was a span of 7 bases. Per the germline V gene, CDR1 is MNHEY and CDR2 is SMNVEV (reference sequence). This chain's CDR3 is CASSLSGGGNTIYF. DNA of the CDR3: TGTGCCAGCAGTTTATCGGGGGGCGGAAACACCATATATTTT.

The chain recombines TRBV5-4 with TRBJ2-7, with 10 bases aligning to TRBD1. The V segment lost 4 bases and the J segment 4 bases; nucleotides outside the gene matches: 5. The CDR3 covers 14 residues. Germline V gene lookup returns CDR1 SGHNT and CDR2 YYREEE (reference sequence). CDR3 residues: CASSPGQGYYEQYF. The CDR3, as DNA: TGTGCCAGCAGCCCGGGACAGGGGTATTACGAGCAGTACTTC.

The chain joins TRBV25-1 to TRBJ1-3; no definite D call. Trimming left V 6 bases short and J 4 bases short, with 10 bases between. CDR1 and CDR2 (germline): MGHDK, SYGVNS. CDR3 length: 13 residues. The CDR3 region is CASRKDGGNTIYF. For the CDR3, the DNA is TGTGCCAGCAGGAAGGACGGAGGAAACACCATATATTTT.

The sample holds a few counts of this clone. V is TRBV27 and J is TRBJ1-1, with D perhaps TRBD1 (6 bases). The V gene lost 6 bases and the J gene lost 6 bases, with 14 bases spanning the gap. The CDR3 totals 13 residues. The germline gives CDR1 MNHEY, CDR2 SMNVEV (reference sequence). CDR3 region: CASSYRDPPEAFF. The CDR3 region has the DNA TGTGCCAGCAGCTACAGGGATCCCCCTGAAGCTTTCTTT.

The CDR3 sequence is CASSLDPSYEQYF. CDR3 coding DNA: TGTGCCAGCAGCTTAGATCCCTCTTACGAGCAGTACTTC. V usage is TRBV7-6 and J usage is TRBJ2-7; D is undetermined. This CDR3 contains 13 residues. V was shortened by 1 base and J by 4 bases, with 8 bases between the two germline ends. Germline CDR1 reads SGHVS; CDR2 reads FNYEAQ. Full variable domain (remainder filled in from reference TRBV7-6 and TRBJ2-7): GAGVSQSPRYKVTKRGQDVALRCDPISGHVSLYWYRQALGQGPEFLTYFNYEAQQDKSGLPNDRFSAERPEGSISTLTIQRTEQRDSAMYRCASSLDPSYEQYFGPGTRLTVT.

This clone has just one count. V and J are TRBV18 and TRBJ2-2; 9 bases map to TRBD1. J lost 6 bases, V lost 1 base, and 6 bases had no gene match. The CDR3 extends over 16 amino acids. Germline CDR1 and CDR2: KGHSH and LQKENI. CDR3 sequence: CASSPLRDRAAGELFF. The CDR3 region has the DNA TGTGCCAGCTCACCACTAAGGGACAGGGCGGCCGGGGAGCTGTTTTTT.

The chain is built from TRBV28 and TRBJ2-3; 11 nucleotides line up with TRBD2. The trim removed 3 bases at V and 2 bases at J, leaving 4 bases unmatched. CDR3 length: 16 residues. The germline gives CDR1 MDHEN, CDR2 SYDVKM. The CDR3 DNA reads as TGTGCCAGCAGTTTGGGACTAGCGGACTTCACAGATACGCAGTATTTT. It translates to CASSLGLADFTDTQYF.

As DNA, the CDR3 is TGTGCCAGCAGTTTAACACGTCGTTCCTCCTGGGGGACCGGGGAGCTGTTTTTT. This codes for CASSLTRRSSWGTGELFF. This chain connects TRBV27 to TRBJ2-2; D tentatively fits TRBD1 or TRBD2 (5 bases each). V lost 2 bases to trimming and J lost 5 bases, with 21 bases between them. The CDR3 consists of 18 residues. CDR1 and CDR2 (germline): MNHEY, SMNVEV (reference sequence).

The chain links TRBV7-3 to TRBJ1-1, with D possibly matching TRBD1 (6 bases). Per germline, CDR1 SGHTA and CDR2 FQGTGA. The length of the CDR3 is 18 residues. Trimming took off 3 bases at V and 7 bases at J, with 27 bases between the two ends. CDR3 nucleotide sequence: TGTGCCAGCAGCTTTCAGGGGAGCCCGGGAACCCCAGCCGGTGAAGCTTTCTTT. Translation: CASSFQGSPGTPAGEAFF.

The chain combines TRBV11-2 with TRBJ2-2; D not resolved. The CDR3 has 15 residues. The V end lost 3 bases, the J end lost 2 bases, and 10 bases lay between the germline ends. From germline, CDR1 is SGHAT and CDR2 FQNNGV. This CDR3 is CASSLRQLNTGELFF. In DNA form, the CDR3 reads TGTGCCAGCAGCTTGCGACAATTAAACACCGGGGAGCTGTTTTTT.

The CDR3 bases are TGTGCCAGCAGCTTCCAGGGCATGGAGACCCAGTACTTC. Its protein product is CASSFQGMETQYF. The rearrangement uses TRBV28 and TRBJ2-5; D possibly corresponds to TRBD1 (5 bases). The CDR3 length is 13 residues. Germline V gene sequence: CDR1 MDHEN, CDR2 SYDVKM. Trimming cost V 6 bases and J 5 bases, with 13 bases left between them.

The rearrangement links TRBV30 to TRBJ2-5; TRBD1 might be the D (6 bases). V lost 8 bases to trimming and J lost 5 bases, with 18 bases between them. The CDR3 is made up of 13 amino acids. Germline-derived CDR1 and CDR2 are GTSNPN and SVGIG (reference sequence). Here the CDR3 reads CATRTAVRETQYF. CDR3 coding DNA: TGTGCCACCAGGACAGCCGTTCGTGAGACCCAGTACTTC.

This sequence joins TRBV7-9 and TRBJ2-3, with D possibly matching TRBD1 (6 bases). The V and J ends lost 2 bases and 1 base respectively, with 10 bases between them. In germline, CDR1 is SEHNR, CDR2 FQNEAQ (reference sequence). This CDR3 has 15 amino acids. The CDR3 protein is CASSLWTVGTDTQYF. The DNA of the CDR3 is TGTGCCAGCAGCTTATGGACAGTAGGCACAGATACGCAGTATTTT.

V and J are TRBV18 and TRBJ2-7; 10 nucleotides line up with TRBD1. The CDR3 contains 17 residues. The ends lost 0 bases at V and 2 bases at J; junction bases unmatched: 7. Per germline, CDR1 KGHSH and CDR2 LQKENI. The CDR3 protein is CASSPPWGQGTPYEQYF. The CDR3 DNA reads TGTGCCAGCTCACCACCATGGGGACAGGGGACTCCCTACGAGCAGTACTTC.

The chain employs TRBV9 and TRBJ2-7; 13 nucleotides agree with TRBD2. Trimming took 4 bases from V and 8 from J; bases not matched to a gene: 15. This CDR3 has 17 amino acids. Germline lookup yields CDR1 SGDLS and CDR2 YYNGEE. The CDR3 DNA follows: TGTGCCAGCAGCCCTGGACTAGCGGGAGATTTCGGTAGGAAGCAGTACTTC. This encodes CASSPGLAGDFGRKQYF.

The rearrangement joins TRBV5-1 to TRBJ1-4; D is undetermined. Germline V gives CDR1 SGHRS, CDR2 YFSETQ. Between the trimmed V and J ends, which lost 0 bases and 4 bases, there was a span of 4 bases. CDR3 length: 13 residues. This CDR3 reads CASSLVHNEKLFF. CDR3 in DNA: TGCGCCAGCAGCTTGGTCCATAATGAAAAACTGTTTTTT.

The genes are TRBV5-1 and TRBJ2-5, with 8 bases identical to TRBD2. J lost 5 bases, V lost 0 bases, and 9 bases had no gene match. Germline CDR1 and CDR2: SGHRS and YFSETQ. This CDR3 is 16 amino acids long. In DNA, the CDR3 is TGCGCCAGCAGCTTGGTAGCCGGGAGGGCCGGGGAGACCCAGTACTTC. This translates into CASSLVAGRAGETQYF.

The chain is built from TRBV7-8 and TRBJ2-7, with 7 nucleotides matching TRBD2. The CDR3 is made up of 15 amino acids. Trimming cost V 7 bases and J 7 bases; bases outside gene matches: 16. CDR1 and CDR2 from the germline V gene are SGHVS and FQNEAQ. CDR3 nucleotides: TGTGCCAGCATCCCCCCGGGGACTACCTCACGGGAGCAGTACTTC. Translation: CASIPPGTTSREQYF.

V usage is TRBV29-1 and J usage is TRBJ1-2; D gene ambiguous. The V end lost 7 bases, the J end lost 0 bases, and 12 bases lay between the germline ends. Germline CDR1 reads SQVTM; CDR2 reads ANQGSEA. The CDR3 length is 13 residues. The CDR3 is CSASVAANYGYTF. For the CDR3, the DNA is TGCAGCGCCTCGGTGGCAGCTAACTATGGCTACACCTTC. The full variable domain, rest sourced from reference TRBV29-1 and TRBJ1-2, is SAVISQKPSRDICQRGTSLTIQCQVDSQVTMMFWYRQQPGQSLTLIATANQGSEATYESGFVIDKFPISRPNLTFSTLTVSNMSPEDSSIYLCSASVAANYGYTFGSGTRLTVV.

V gene TRBV7-8 combines with J gene TRBJ1-3; 8 positions match TRBD1. Losses at the gene ends were 5 bases for V and 5 bases for J; bases not matched to a gene: 8. The germline CDR1 and CDR2 sequences are SGHVS and FQNEAQ. The CDR3 contains 15 residues. The CDR3 nucleotides are TGTGCCAGCAGCCCAGACAGGACAGGGAGAAACACCATATATTTT. It specifies CASSPDRTGRNTIYF.

The rearrangement links TRBV29-1 to TRBJ2-1; the D is unclear. CDR1 is SQVTM, CDR2 ANQGSEA, per germline. There are 16 residues in the CDR3. With 2 bases removed from V and 0 bases from J, the gap between germline ends came to 14 bases. In DNA form, the CDR3 reads TGCAGCGTTGAATTCATGGTGACAAGCTCCTACAATGAGCAGTTCTTC. Amino acid sequence: CSVEFMVTSSYNEQFF.

This rearrangement joins TRBV28 to TRBJ2-1, with D perhaps TRBD2 (6 bases). Per the germline V gene, CDR1 is MDHEN and CDR2 is SYDVKM. Trimming removed 4 bases from V and 5 bases from J, with 15 bases in between. The length of the CDR3 is 15 residues. In DNA, the CDR3 is TGTGCCAGCAGTTCAACGGGACTTCTTAACAATGAGCAGTTCTTC. This gives the protein CASSSTGLLNNEQFF.

The chain couples TRBV11-2 to TRBJ2-1; 11 bases are shared with TRBD2. V lost 1 base and J lost 12; bases outside the gene matches: 5. Germline V lookup: CDR1 SGHAT, CDR2 FQNNGV. This CDR3 is built from 14 residues. This CDR3 is CASSLGLAGGTQFF. The CDR3 DNA reads as TGTGCCAGCAGCTTAGGGCTAGCGGGGGGAACGCAGTTCTTC. The variable domain in full, completed from reference TRBV11-2 and TRBJ2-1, reads EAGVAQSPRYKIIEKRQSVAFWCNPISGHATLYWYQQILGQGPKLLIQFQNNGVVDDSQLPKDRFSAERLKGVDSTLKIQPAKLEDSAVYLCASSLGLAGGTQFFGPGTRLTVL.

The V call is TRBV25-1, the J call TRBJ2-3, with D possibly matching TRBD2 (5 bases). The CDR3 has 16 residues. CDR1 is MGHDK and CDR2 is SYGVNS in the germline V gene. Between the trimmed V and J ends, which lost 1 base and 4 bases, there was a span of 15 bases. In nucleotides, the CDR3 is TGTGCCAGCAGTGAATTTCGGGATTTTGGCGCAGATACGCAGTATTTT. It yields the protein CASSEFRDFGADTQYF.

This chain joins TRBV2 and TRBJ2-2, with D maybe TRBD2 (6 bases). The CDR3 spans 13 residues. Germline loops: CDR1 SNHLY, CDR2 FYNNEI. With 8 bases removed from V and 6 bases from J, the gap between germline ends came to 13 bases. CDR3 loop: CASRARRAGELFF. For the CDR3, the DNA is TGTGCCAGCCGTGCTCGGAGGGCCGGGGAGCTGTTTTTT.

CDR3 DNA sequence: TGTGCCAGCAGCCCACGGGAGGGTACTAAAGAGACCCAGTACTTC. Protein: CASSPREGTKETQYF. V is TRBV7-2 and J is TRBJ2-5; 8 nucleotides agree with TRBD2. Germline V lookup: CDR1 SGHTA, CDR2 FQGNSA. This CDR3 region has 15 residues. V was pared by 5 bases and J by 3 bases, with 8 bases of the junction left unmatched.

The V and J genes are TRBV29-1 and TRBJ2-3; D remains ambiguous. The ends were cut back, 2 bases at V and 5 bases at J, with 11 bases in the middle. The germline V gene encodes CDR1 SQVTM and CDR2 ANQGSEA. The CDR3 length is 13 residues. As DNA, the CDR3 is TGCAGCGTTGAAACCCGTCCGCGAGATACGCAGTATTTT. Residues: CSVETRPRDTQYF.